The 3 T cell receptor beta chains below all came from one sample that was sequenced in a study of blood T cell repertoires in COVID-19. The method was immunoSEQ multiplex PCR; TCRdb's version includes in-frame clones alone and lacks a portion of them. The table includes 300,000 to 350,000 clones, 75% to 95% detected once. Sequencing input: peripheral blood. All receptors derive from a woman younger than 45 with COVID-19, enrolled during active disease.

This chain joins TRBV9 and TRBJ2-2; possibly TRBD2 for D (5 bases). The V end lost 1 base, the J end lost 8 bases, and 9 bases lay between the germline ends. The germline CDR1 and CDR2 sequences are SGDLS and YYNGEE. The length of the CDR3 is 13 residues. CDR3 coding DNA: TGTGCCAGCAGCGTATTCGGGGAAGGGGAGCTGTTTTTT. Its protein product is CASSVFGEGELFF.

The V call is TRBV9, the J call TRBJ1-2; D is ambiguous. CDR1 is SGDLS, CDR2 YYNGEE, per germline. This CDR3 has 15 residues. V lost 0 bases to trimming and J lost 0 bases, with 9 bases between them. In nucleotides, the CDR3 is TGTGCCAGCAGCGTAGAACTGAAAGCTAACTATGGCTACACCTTC. Protein product: CASSVELKANYGYTF.

This clone was recorded once. The V call is TRBV2, the J call TRBJ1-5; possible D gene TRBD1, 5 bases. This CDR3 region has 13 residues. The V end lost 6 bases, the J end lost 5 bases, and 11 bases lay between the germline ends. Germline CDR1 is SNHLY and CDR2 is FYNNEI. CDR3 region: CASRVDSYQPQHF. Here the CDR3 DNA reads TGTGCCAGCAGAGTTGACAGTTATCAGCCCCAGCATTTT. Full variable domain (outside the CDR3, taken from reference TRBV2 and TRBJ1-5): EPEVTQTPSHQVTQMGQEVILRCVPISNHLYFYWYRQILGQKVEFLVSFYNNEISEKSEIFDDQFSVERPDGSNFTLKIRSTKLEDSAMYFCASRVDSYQPQHFGDGTRLSIL.